Sequencing of this TCR beta chain was carried out in a study of glioma-infiltrating T cells listed by TCRdb under 2016. With regard to the full study: The study sequenced TCR alpha- and beta-chain repertoires from glioma tissue, from non-neoplastic brain tissue and from matched peripheral blood mononuclear cells. To measure how far tissue and blood T-cell populations diverged, each tissue-infiltrating repertoire was compared against the peripheral blood repertoire of the same patient. The paired cohort was made up of three low-grade glioma patients, eight primary glioblastoma patients and three non-glioma patients who contributed non-neoplastic brain tissue. Paper-wide results and their limitations: VJ-independent divergence between tissue and blood was found to be below expectation in non-neoplastic patients but above expectation in all gliomas, particularly low-grade gliomas. Group comparisons were based on small numbers of patients: three non-neoplastic, three low-grade glioma and eight glioblastoma patients. Very few CDR3 sequences were found to be shared between tissue and blood, and this scarcity was attributed to high CDR3 diversity and limited sampling.

The iRepertoire nested amplicon-rescue multiplex PCR (arm-PCR) platform was used to amplify TCR alpha and beta CDR3 regions from RNA. For one-step reverse transcription and amplification, roughly 100-450 ng of tissue mRNA or PBMC total RNA was used as input. After bead purification, a secondary multiplex PCR added Illumina adapters, and libraries were gel-purified between 200 and 400 bp. Libraries carried internal 6-nucleotide barcodes used for demultiplexing. The libraries were sequenced on an Illumina MiSeq using 2x220 or 2x250 nucleotide paired-end reads. Concerning the study's data processing: Paired reads were merged using FLASH 1.2.11 and were aligned to the GRCh37 human genome using BWA-MEM, after which TRA and TRB reads were extracted. An IMGT-derived reference of cassette sequences and CDR3 motifs, with pseudogenes included, was used for V and J assignment. Three-frame translation of reads was performed, and productive CDR3s were defined as those with a C...FGXG motif and no stop codons. A clonotype was defined as a unique combination of a V-J cassette pair and a CDR3 amino acid sequence. Reads were filtered by Hamming distance, with the threshold set by the sequence error rate of each sample in mapped regions. In TCRdb, the public reads were trimmed at Q25 with fastp and aligned with MiXCR, with productive beta chains retained. Under each unique CDR3 protein, matching rows form one entry showing the most common genes and DNA. The V and J calls follow TCRdb's processing rather than the paper's. The table for this sample lists under 200,000 distinct CDR3 sequences; more than 25% of them were counted only once. The ten largest clones take up 20% to 25% of the sample.

With regard to this clonotype: Its antigen specificity is not known. No clone much larger than this one lies a single base away; base qualities are absent.

The germline V gene encodes CDR1 SGDLS and CDR2 YYNGEE. V is reduced by 4 bases and J by 3 bases, leaving a spacing of 17 bases between them. From the cysteine up to the phenylalanine, the CDR3 has a length of 16 residues. Just CDR3 DNA is preserved here, 48 bases in frame from base 1. This TCR derives from a human donor with low-grade glioma or glioblastoma, undergoing nonglioma brain surgery, or in good health (not recorded which). Recombination joined TRBV9 with TRBJ1-5; tentative D gene TRBD1, with 6 bases matching. Source material: glioma tissue, nonneoplastic brain tissue, or PBMCs (not recorded which). The sequenced DNA is TGTGCCAGCAGCTCAATATTAACAGGGACCAATCAGCCCCAGCATTTT. Its translation is CASSSILTGTNQPQHF.